The entry below describes one T cell receptor (beta chain). Terminally differentiated effector memory CD45RA+ cells were excluded by CCR7 positive selection of CD45RO-negative cells. This specimen comes from a study of shared clonotypes between healthy human individuals. Some clones are missing from TCRdb's copy, which holds only in-frame ones; the method was immunoSEQ multiplex PCR. The sample shows about 2 million clones, roughly 95% of them seen only once. The origin of this receptor is a man younger than 35 in good health. Sequencing was done on a sample of naive CD8+ T cells sorted from blood.

The CDR3 is CASSLTGSAGYTF. In nucleotides, the CDR3 is TGTGCCAGCAGTTTAACAGGGTCGGCTGGCTACACCTTC. V is TRBV6-5 and J is TRBJ1-2; a weak D match, TRBD1 (6 bases). The length of the CDR3 is 13 residues. V was cut by 4 bases and J by 7 bases, with 13 bases left in between. Germline V gene lookup returns CDR1 MNHEY and CDR2 SVGAGI.